This record covers a single T cell receptor (beta chain). These data come from a study of blood T cell repertoires in COVID-19. The table came from immunoSEQ multiplex PCR; TCRdb's copy has only in-frame clones and leaves some out. The sample contains 130,000 or so clones, roughly four fifths of which appear only once. Participants' reported clinical history set cohort assignment. Cohort 3 recovery required two negative PCRs, clearance, or symptom resolution. This CDR3 has 13 amino acids. The trim removed 5 bases at V and 6 bases at J, leaving 6 bases unmatched. The germline V gene has CDR1 SGHAT and CDR2 FQNNGV.

The V call is TRBV11-2, the J call TRBJ1-1; 7 bases agree with TRBD1. Sequences were obtained from PBMCs or T cells enriched from blood (not recorded which). The origin of this receptor is a young man who had recovered from COVID-19. CDR3 coding DNA: TGTGCCAGCAGCACTAACAGGGGCGCTGAAGCTTTCTTT. The encoded protein is CASSTNRGAEAFF.